This paragraph covers one TCR beta chain sequence. The V end lost 2 bases, the J end lost 5 bases, and 12 bases lay between the germline ends. Germline V gives CDR1 SEHNR, CDR2 FQNEAQ (reference sequence). The CDR3 length is 14 residues. Profiling relied on immunoSEQ multiplex PCR, and the TCRdb table lists in-frame clones only, not all of them. The sample holds fewer than 350,000 clones, 70% to 90% seen once. These data belong to a study of blood T cell repertoires in COVID-19. This clonotype was obtained from a woman between 40 and 50 years old who had recovered from COVID-19. V gene TRBV7-9 combines with J gene TRBJ1-2, with D unresolved. The sequenced sample was PBMCs or T cells enriched from blood (not recorded which). The DNA of the CDR3 is TGTGCCAGCAGCTTAACGACACCTCCTTATGGCTACACCTTC. Protein sequence: CASSLTTPPYGYTF.